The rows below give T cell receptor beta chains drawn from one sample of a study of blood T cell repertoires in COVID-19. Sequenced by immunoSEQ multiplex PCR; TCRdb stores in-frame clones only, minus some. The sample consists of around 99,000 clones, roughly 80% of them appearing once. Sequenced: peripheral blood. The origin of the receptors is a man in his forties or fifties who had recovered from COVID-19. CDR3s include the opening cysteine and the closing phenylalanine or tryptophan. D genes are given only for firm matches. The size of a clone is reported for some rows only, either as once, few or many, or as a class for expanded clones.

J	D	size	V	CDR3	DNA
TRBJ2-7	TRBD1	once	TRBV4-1	CASSQPTGTPYEQYF	TGCGCCAGCAGCCAACCGACAGGGACCCCCTACGAGCAGTACTTC
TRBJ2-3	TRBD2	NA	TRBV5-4	CASSLRDYTDTQYF	TGTGCCAGCAGCCTTCGGGACTACACAGATACGCAGTATTTT
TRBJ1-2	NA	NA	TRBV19	CASSRNRLANYGYTF	TGTGCCAGTAGTCGAAACAGGTTAGCTAACTATGGCTACACCTTC
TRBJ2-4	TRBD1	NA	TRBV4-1	CASSYQPSVGTEKAKNIQYF	TGCGCCAGCAGCTACCAACCGTCGGTTGGGACAGAAAAAGCCAAAAACATTCAGTACTTC
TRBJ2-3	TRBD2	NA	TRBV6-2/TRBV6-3	CASSRTSGFTDTQYF	TGTGCCAGCAGCCGGACTAGCGGGTTCACAGATACGCAGTATTTT
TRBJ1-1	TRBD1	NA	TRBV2	CASRDRVMTEAFF	TGTGCCAGCCGGGACAGGGTGATGACTGAAGCTTTCTTT
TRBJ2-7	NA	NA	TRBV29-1	CSVAGAYEQYF	TGCAGCGTTGCCGGGGCCTACGAGCAGTACTTC
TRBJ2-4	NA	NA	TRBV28	CASTRGDYRAKNIQYF	TGTGCCAGCACCCGCGGTGACTATAGAGCCAAAAACATTCAGTACTTC
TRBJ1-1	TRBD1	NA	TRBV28	CASKSGGVYTEAFF	TGTGCCAGCAAATCAGGGGGCGTTTACACTGAAGCTTTCTTT
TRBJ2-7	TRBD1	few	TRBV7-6	CASSLRTGRNGDEQYF	TGTGCCAGCAGCCTCCGGACAGGCCGCAATGGGGACGAGCAGTACTTC
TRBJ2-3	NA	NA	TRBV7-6	CASSLLGKDRLSTDTQYF	TGTGCCAGCAGCCTACTTGGAAAGGACAGACTTAGCACAGATACGCAGTATTTT
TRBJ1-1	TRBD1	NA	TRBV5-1	CASSLGAGGREAFF	TGCGCCAGCAGCTTGGGAGCAGGGGGCAGAGAAGCTTTCTTT
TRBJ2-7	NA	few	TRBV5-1	CASSLSSRSGQGEQYF	TGCGCCAGCAGCTTGTCGAGCAGGTCTGGTCAAGGAGAGCAGTACTTC
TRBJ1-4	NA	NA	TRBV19	CASTGTPTGKEKLFF	TGTGCCAGTACCGGGACACCTACCGGGAAGGAAAAACTGTTTTTT
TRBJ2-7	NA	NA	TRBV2	CASSESGQGYEQYF	TGTGCCAGCAGTGAATCTGGGCAGGGCTACGAGCAGTACTTC
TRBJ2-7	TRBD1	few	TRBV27	CASTRTGVHCEQYF	TGTGCCAGCACCAGGACAGGGGTTCACTGCGAGCAGTACTTC
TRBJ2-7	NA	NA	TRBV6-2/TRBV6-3	CASSQFSDGVYF	TGTGCCAGCAGCCAATTTTCGGACGGGGTGTACTTC
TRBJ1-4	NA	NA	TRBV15	CATSLSGGREKLFF	TGTGCCACCAGCCTTTCGGGGGGTAGGGAAAAACTGTTTTTT
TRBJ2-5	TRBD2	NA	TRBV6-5	CASSIIAGGETQYF	TGTGCCAGCAGTATTATAGCGGGAGGAGAGACCCAGTACTTC